Here is one T cell receptor beta chain with its context. Its target is not known. The data derive from a study of CD8 T cells in ankylosing spondylitis. General study results and limits: Both synovial fluid and blood in reactive arthritis had previously been reported to carry some motif variants. Within ankylosing spondylitis blood, a TCR beta motif made up of seven to nine highly homologous variants appeared to be characteristic.

Germline CDR1 reads SGHRS; CDR2 reads YFSETQ. V was pared by 6 bases and J by 3 bases, with 11 bases between. The CDR3 is made up of 13 amino acids. 5'-RACE, quantitative and with molecular barcodes, yielded the TCR beta libraries. TCRdb recomputed calls from the 5' RACE reads with MiXCR, one row per CDR3 protein. The sample records 390,000 or so distinct CDR3 sequences, about a fifth being singletons. Source material: blood, either unsorted or a sorted T cell fraction (not recorded which). The J gene is TRBJ2-3, the V gene TRBV5-1, with D perhaps being TRBD1 or TRBD2 (6 bases each). This TCR came from a male donor with ankylosing spondylitis. The CDR3 nucleotides are TGCGCCAGCACCGGGGGCGGGACAGATACGCAGTATTTT. Its translation: CASTGGGTDTQYF.